These 29 T cell receptor beta chains share one sample of origin, sequenced in a study of identical twins. TCRdb re-analysed the 5' RACE reads in MiXCR, keeping a single row per CDR3 protein. The sample has approximately 690,000 distinct CDR3 sequences, roughly 6.2% seen once. The sample was naive T cells sorted from blood. These receptors all come from a man aged 18 to 29 in good health.

This clonotype has ten or more counts. This chain connects TRBV4-2 to TRBJ2-1, with 11 bases aligning to TRBD2. CDR1 and CDR2 from the germline V gene are LGHNA and YNFKEQ. CDR3 length: 18 residues. The ends lost 1 base at V and 9 bases at J; junction bases unmatched: 14. Written as DNA, the CDR3 is TGTGCCAGCAGCCAAGTGATAACCGGGACTAGCGGCCTGAGTGAGCAGTTCTTC. Translation: CASSQVITGTSGLSEQFF.

Here the CDR3 reads CSARPGTGRDEQFF. The CDR3, as DNA: TGCAGTGCTAGACCTGGGACAGGGAGAGATGAGCAGTTCTTC. The chain uses TRBV20-1 and TRBJ2-1; the match to TRBD1 covers 9 bases. The CDR3 runs 14 residues. Germline V gene lookup returns CDR1 DFQATT and CDR2 SNEGSKA (reference sequence). V shed 2 bases, J shed 8 bases, and the junction held 7 bases outside the gene matches.

The table lists this clonotype with many counts. The chain is built from TRBV5-1 and TRBJ1-6; possible D gene TRBD1, 6 bases. Trimming shortened V by 3 bases and J by 8 bases, and 21 bases separated the two germline ends. This CDR3 is built from 17 residues. Germline CDR1 reads SGHRS; CDR2 reads YFSETQ. The CDR3 nucleotides are TGCGCCAGCAGCTGGTATACAACAGGGACGGCCGATTCACCCCTCCACTTT. Its protein product is CASSWYTTGTADSPLHF.

This clonotype was seen ten or more times. The CDR3 nucleotides are TGTGCCAGCAGCTTAGAAAGGGGACAGGGAAGATCTGGAAACACCATATATTTT. Protein product: CASSLERGQGRSGNTIYF. The J gene is TRBJ1-3, the V gene TRBV11-2; 9 nucleotides line up with TRBD1. The CDR3 sequence is 18 residues long. Germline-derived CDR1 and CDR2 are SGHAT and FQNNGV. The V gene end was trimmed by 0 bases and the J gene end by 1 base; junction bases not matched to a gene: 7.

This clonotype was seen more than once but under ten times. The rearrangement uses TRBV12-3 or TRBV12-4 and TRBJ1-1, with 7 bases lining up with TRBD1. V shed 6 bases, J shed 6 bases, and the junction held 13 bases outside the gene matches. The CDR3 runs to 15 residues. CDR3 nucleotide sequence: TGTGCCAGCAGAGTAGCGGCCAGGGGGTACGCTGAAGCTTTCTTT. Protein product: CASRVAARGYAEAFF.

There are many counts of this clonotype. The V gene is TRBV7-2, the J gene TRBJ2-1; TRBD1 might be the D (5 bases). V dropped 4 bases and J dropped 10 bases, with 17 bases sitting between them. Germline CDR1 is SGHTA and CDR2 is FQGNSA. The CDR3 extends over 14 amino acids. As DNA, the CDR3 is TGTGCCAGCAGCTATTTTGCTGACAGTCGGGAGCAGTTCTTC. Protein sequence: CASSYFADSREQFF.

The V call is TRBV7-9, the J call TRBJ1-1, with D hard to call. The CDR3 has 14 residues. Trimming took off 1 base at V and 5 bases at J, with 11 bases between the two ends. Germline CDR1 SEHNR, CDR2 FQNEAQ (reference sequence). CDR3 sequence (DNA): TGTGCCAGCAGCTTAGACAGAGCGTGGACTGAAGCTTTCTTT. This encodes CASSLDRAWTEAFF.

V and J are TRBV20-1 and TRBJ2-3; 11 positions match TRBD2. J gave up 0 bases and V 1 base, and 9 bases lay outside the gene matches. Germline CDR1 reads DFQATT; CDR2 reads SNEGSKA (reference sequence). The CDR3 totals 18 residues. CDR3 bases: TGCAGTGCTAGAGGGATACTAGCGGGAGTGGGCAGCACAGATACGCAGTATTTT. Amino acids: CSARGILAGVGSTDTQYF.

Only a few counts were recorded for this clonotype. The chain uses TRBV20-1 and TRBJ2-1; 12 nucleotides match TRBD2. CDR1 and CDR2 from the germline V gene are DFQATT and SNEGSKA (reference sequence). This CDR3 is 15 amino acids long. J gave up 9 bases and V 7 bases, and 13 bases lay outside the gene matches. The CDR3 loop is CSVETSGGVKGEQFF. DNA for the CDR3: TGCAGTGTCGAGACTAGCGGGGGAGTAAAGGGTGAGCAGTTCTTC.

This clonotype was seen ten or more times. This chain links TRBV12-3 or TRBV12-4 with TRBJ2-1, with D uncertain. The ends were cut back, 6 bases at V and 8 bases at J, with 11 bases in the middle. The CDR3 is 12 residues long. The CDR3 nucleotides read TGTGCCAGCAGCCCCTGGGTGGATGAGCAGTTCTTC. Residues: CASSPWVDEQFF.

This clonotype has at least ten counts. The genes are TRBV7-2 and TRBJ2-3, with 8 bases that match TRBD2. Germline trimming cut 6 bases from V and 2 bases from J; bases unmatched to any gene: 7. Germline V gene sequence: CDR1 SGHTA, CDR2 FQGNSA. The CDR3 extends over 15 amino acids. The CDR3 region is CASSQSGSVTDTQYF. The DNA of the CDR3 is TGTGCCAGCAGTCAGAGCGGGAGTGTCACAGATACGCAGTATTTT.

Many counts were recorded for this clonotype. The genes are TRBV12-3 or TRBV12-4 and TRBJ1-3; 7 bases line up with TRBD1. The trim removed 6 bases at V and 2 bases at J, leaving 4 bases unmatched. The CDR3 loop spans 14 amino acids. In nucleotides, the CDR3 is TGTGCCAGCAGAGAACAGGGGACTGGAAACACCATATATTTT. Amino acid sequence: CASREQGTGNTIYF.

This clonotype has just a few counts. This chain joins TRBV6-1 and TRBJ2-1, with a possible D match to TRBD1 (5 bases). CDR3 length equals 14 residues. Looked up from germline, CDR1 is MNHNS and CDR2 is SASEGT. V lost 7 bases and J 3 bases, leaving 13 bases between the germline ends. CDR3 nucleotides: TGTGCCAGCACCCCCAGGGCTTTCTACAATGAGCAGTTCTTC. As protein: CASTPRAFYNEQFF.

The chain couples TRBV25-1 to TRBJ2-1; 14 bases agree with TRBD2. The CDR3 contains 19 residues. With V trimmed by 3 bases and J by 7 bases, 14 bases remained unmatched. Germline CDR1 and CDR2: MGHDK and SYGVNS. CDR3: CASSDLGLAGVGPGNEQFF. CDR3 DNA sequence: TGTGCCAGCAGTGACCTGGGACTAGCGGGAGTGGGGCCCGGGAATGAGCAGTTCTTC.

In this sample, this clonotype turned up many times. V gene TRBV4-1 combines with J gene TRBJ1-1; TRBD1 agrees at 8 bases. CDR3 length: 15 residues. The germline gives CDR1 MGHRA, CDR2 YSYEKL. V lost 4 bases and J lost 4; bases outside the gene matches: 8. The CDR3 DNA is TGCGCCAGCAGCCCCAAACAGGGGGTGGGCACTGAAGCTTTCTTT. This gives the protein CASSPKQGVGTEAFF.

This chain connects TRBV20-1 to TRBJ2-5, with TRBD2 matching over 10 bases. The CDR3 loop spans 18 amino acids. Looked up from germline, CDR1 is DFQATT and CDR2 is SNEGSKA (reference sequence). V lost 1 base and J lost 1; bases outside the gene matches: 12. The chain's CDR3 is CSARAMRESGRAQETQYF. The CDR3 nucleotides read TGCAGTGCTAGAGCTATGAGGGAGAGCGGGAGGGCCCAAGAGACCCAGTACTTC.

The CDR3 here is CASRISGVWGYQETQYF. CDR3 in DNA: TGTGCCAGCAGGATCTCGGGTGTTTGGGGTTACCAAGAGACCCAGTACTTC. V gene TRBV27 combines with J gene TRBJ2-5; no clear D. The V end lost 6 bases, the J end lost 0 bases, and 20 bases lay between the germline ends. The germline CDR1 and CDR2 sequences are MNHEY and SMNVEV (reference sequence). This CDR3 is 17 amino acids long.

The gene calls are TRBV2 and TRBJ2-5; D uncertain. CDR1 and CDR2 (germline): SNHLY, FYNNEI. V lost 4 bases and J 1 base, leaving 10 bases between the germline ends. The CDR3 is made up of 14 amino acids. The CDR3 here is CASSGEERQETQYF. CDR3 sequence (DNA): TGTGCCAGCAGTGGTGAGGAGCGCCAAGAGACCCAGTACTTC.

A single count supports this clonotype. This could be a read error, since a much larger clone is one nucleotide away. This chain connects TRBV6-1 to TRBJ2-3; D possibly corresponds to TRBD1 (6 bases). The CDR3 sequence is 15 residues long. The V gene's germline CDR1 is MNHNS and CDR2 SASEGT. Written as DNA, the CDR3 is TGTGCCAGCAGTGATCTGGGGGCGCGGACAGATACGCAGAATTTT. It is translated as CASSDLGARTDTQNF.

Only a few counts were recorded for this clonotype. The chain joins TRBV11-2 to TRBJ2-2; D is perhaps TRBD1 (5 bases). Germline V gene sequence: CDR1 SGHAT, CDR2 FQNNGV. Trimming shortened V by 5 bases and J by 2 bases, and 18 bases separated the two germline ends. CDR3 length: 17 residues. CDR3 sequence: CASSPHWTRTNTGELFF. The CDR3 DNA reads TGTGCCAGCAGCCCGCATTGGACAAGAACTAACACCGGGGAGCTGTTTTTT.

In its sample, this clonotype was seen many times. The chain carries TRBV7-2 and TRBJ2-7; D could derive from TRBD1 or TRBD2 (5 bases each). The germline V gene has CDR1 SGHTA and CDR2 FQGNSA. CDR3 length equals 14 residues. The V and J ends lost 5 bases and 4 bases respectively, with 15 bases between them. The CDR3 bases are TGTGCCAGCAGCCCCACGGGACCGAGATACGAGCAGTACTTC. Translating gives CASSPTGPRYEQYF.

Many counts were recorded for this clonotype. The chain is built from TRBV20-1 and TRBJ2-2, with 11 nucleotides matching TRBD1. This CDR3 region has 14 residues. CDR1 is DFQATT, CDR2 SNEGSKA, per germline (reference sequence). J was trimmed by 4 bases and V by 6 bases; bases with no gene match: 4. The CDR3 coding sequence is TGCAGTGCAACCGGGACAGGGGGCACCGGGGAGCTGTTTTTT. This sequence encodes CSATGTGGTGELFF.

The sample holds a few counts of this clonotype. This chain links TRBV7-9 with TRBJ1-1, with D tentatively TRBD1 (5 bases). V was shortened by 8 bases and J by 7 bases, with 23 bases between the two germline ends. The germline V gene encodes CDR1 SEHNR and CDR2 FQNEAQ (reference sequence). The length of the CDR3 is 15 residues. The CDR3 region is CASSVPYSGKDEAFF. CDR3 in DNA: TGTGCCAGCTCCGTTCCTTATTCAGGGAAGGATGAAGCTTTCTTT.

This clonotype occurred a few times. This chain uses TRBV7-3 with TRBJ1-1, with 7 bases lining up with TRBD1. Germline V gene data show CDR1 as SGHTA and CDR2 as FQGTGA. Trimming removed 3 bases from V and 0 bases from J; junction bases left unmatched: 16. The CDR3 contains 19 residues. The CDR3 nucleotides are TGTGCCAGCAGCTTGTCTGGGGGGGCACCGGGACAGATGAACACTGAAGCTTTCTTT. Translating gives CASSLSGGAPGQMNTEAFF. Filled out from reference TRBV7-3 and TRBJ1-1, the complete variable domain reads GAGVSQTPSNKVTEKGKYVELRCDPISGHTALYWYRQSLGQGPEFLIYFQGTGAADDSGLPNDRFFAVRPEGSVSTLKIQRTERGDSAVYLCASSLSGGAPGQMNTEAFFGQGTRLTVV.

This clonotype was counted at least ten times. V and J are TRBV20-1 and TRBJ2-3, with TRBD2 as a possible D gene (6 bases). The CDR3 spans 14 residues. Germline V gene lookup returns CDR1 DFQATT and CDR2 SNEGSKA (reference sequence). V lost 2 bases and J lost 8, with 17 bases in between. CDR3 sequence (DNA): TGCAGTGCTAGACCCCCTAGCGTCTTGGGTACGCAGTATTTT. The encoded protein is CSARPPSVLGTQYF.

In its sample, this clonotype was seen many times. The germline gene is not matched at one end of the junction; a read error may be the cause. J is TRBJ2-3 and V is TRBV28, with 7 bases fitting TRBD2. Germline CDR1 is MDHEN and CDR2 is SYDVKM. The CDR3 is 12 residues long. The DNA of the CDR3 is TGTGCCAGCAAGGCGGCGGGAGTTAATAGGAATTTT. Protein: CASKAAGVNRNF.

The CDR3 here is CASSSLSVTGNTEAFF. DNA for the CDR3: TGTGCCAGCAGTTCTCTTAGCGTGACAGGGAACACTGAAGCTTTCTTT. The J gene is TRBJ1-1, the V gene TRBV12-3 or TRBV12-4, with a possible D match to TRBD1 (6 bases). This CDR3 is built from 16 residues. V lost 4 bases, J lost 1 base, and 16 bases lay in between.

The table lists this clonotype with a few counts. The V call is TRBV6-1, the J call TRBJ2-7, with 8 bases aligning to TRBD1. CDR3 length equals 15 residues. Trimming at V came to 6 bases and at J to 2 bases, leaving 9 bases not matched to a gene. The V gene's germline CDR1 is MNHNS and CDR2 SASEGT. CDR3 DNA sequence: TGTGCCAGCAGACCGGTCCGGGACAGGACCTACGAGCAGTACTTC. It codes for CASRPVRDRTYEQYF.

The chain carries TRBV7-9 and TRBJ1-2; 7 nucleotides line up with TRBD1. J gave up 6 bases and V 5 bases, and 12 bases lay outside the gene matches. Per germline, CDR1 SEHNR and CDR2 FQNEAQ (reference sequence). This CDR3 has 15 amino acids. The CDR3 protein is CASSPRGTAFDGYTF. CDR3 bases: TGTGCCAGCAGCCCAAGAGGGACAGCTTTTGATGGCTACACCTTC. The variable domain in full, completed from reference TRBV7-9 and TRBJ1-2, reads DTGVSQNPRHKITKRGQNVTFRCDPISEHNRLYWYRQTLGQGPEFLTYFQNEAQLEKSRLLSDRFSAERPKGSFSTLEIQRTEQGDSAMYLCASSPRGTAFDGYTFGSGTRLTVV.